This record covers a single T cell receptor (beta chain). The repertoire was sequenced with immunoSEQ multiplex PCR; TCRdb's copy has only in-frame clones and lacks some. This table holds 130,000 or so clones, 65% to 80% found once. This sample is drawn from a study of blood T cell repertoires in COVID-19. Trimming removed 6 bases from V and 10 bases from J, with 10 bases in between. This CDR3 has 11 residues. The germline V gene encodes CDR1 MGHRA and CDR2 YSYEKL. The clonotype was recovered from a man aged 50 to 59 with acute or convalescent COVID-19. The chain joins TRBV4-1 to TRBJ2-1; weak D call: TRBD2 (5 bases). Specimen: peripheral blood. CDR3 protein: CASSPTGEQFF. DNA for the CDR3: TGCGCCAGCAGTCCCACGGGAGAGCAGTTCTTC.